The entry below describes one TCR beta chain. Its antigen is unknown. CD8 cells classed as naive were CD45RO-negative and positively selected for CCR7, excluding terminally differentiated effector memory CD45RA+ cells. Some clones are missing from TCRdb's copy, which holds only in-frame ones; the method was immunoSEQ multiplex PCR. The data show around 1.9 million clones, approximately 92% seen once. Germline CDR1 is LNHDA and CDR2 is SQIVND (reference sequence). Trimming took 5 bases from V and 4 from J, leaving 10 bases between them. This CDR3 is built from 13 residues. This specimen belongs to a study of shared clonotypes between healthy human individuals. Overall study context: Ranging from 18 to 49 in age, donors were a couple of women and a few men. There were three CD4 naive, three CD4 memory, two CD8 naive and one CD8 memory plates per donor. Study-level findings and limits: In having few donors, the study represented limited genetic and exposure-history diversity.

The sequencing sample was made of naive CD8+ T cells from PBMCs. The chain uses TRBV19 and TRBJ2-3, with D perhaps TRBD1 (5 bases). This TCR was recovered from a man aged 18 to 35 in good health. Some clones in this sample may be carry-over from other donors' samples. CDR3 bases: TGTGCCAGTAGTGGCAGGGTCCCAGATACGCAGTATTTT. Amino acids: CASSGRVPDTQYF.